This T cell receptor beta chain was found in a study of blood T cell repertoires in COVID-19 (dated by TCRdb to about 2020). Background for the entire study: The collaborator samples originated in the United States, Italy and Spain and spanned the acute and convalescent phases of COVID-19. Subjects who had been exposed to COVID-19, were actively infected with it, or had recovered from it provided the deeply sampled blood TCRbeta repertoires that made up the dataset. Nearly every sample came with metadata listing a de-identified subject ID, COVID-19 status, age in years and sex. The prospective study material was composed of cDNA or gDNA derived from T cells, B-cell-depleted T cells, or PBMCs. HLA class I and class II types, where available, came from metadata supplied by the sample provider rather than from assay-based typing. A freely available public database, intended as a resource for researchers studying the immune response to SARS-CoV-2, is where the repertoires were released. The samples were drawn from two sources: the first 160 participants of the ongoing ImmuneRACE study, and over 950 subjects contributed by 6 global collaborators. General findings and caveats noted by the study authors: How much clinical and demographic metadata was included differed by source and by participant, and the metadata was provided uncurated.

Participants in the prospective study were aged about 18 to 95 years, lived in 20 to 30 United States geographic areas, and enrolled through a virtual design. Cohort assignment in the prospective study relied on participant-reported clinical history from a screening survey and a study questionnaire. For ImmuneRACE Cohort 3, a participant was defined as recovered based on two consecutive negative NP/OP PCR tests, clearance by a healthcare professional, or resolution of symptoms. Mobile phlebotomists in the prospective study collected whole blood, serum and a nasopharyngeal or oropharyngeal swab from every participant. Participants in the prospective study had the option to provide additional blood draws and questionnaires over a roughly two-month period. Blood samples from the prospective study were shipped frozen or at room temperature prior to DNA extraction. CDR1 and CDR2, looked up from the germline V gene, are KGHSH and LQKENI. Inclusive of the bounding cysteine and phenylalanine, the CDR3 is 16 residues long. The kept DNA is CDR3 alone, 48 bases in frame from the first base. Trimming removed 2 bases from V and 5 bases from J; the gene matches leave 5 bases unexplained.

The immunoSEQ Assay, a bias-controlled multiplex PCR, was used to amplify TCRbeta CDR3 regions from genomic DNA. Concerning the study's data processing: Within the assay, amplification of reference gene primers was used to estimate how many nucleated cells each sample contained. Sequence reads were collapsed and filtered to measure the absolute abundance of every unique TCRbeta CDR3 rearrangement. For each sample, productive Simpson clonality was calculated as the square root of Simpson's diversity index over productive rearrangements. This is the immuneACCESS table as TCRdb keeps it, with only in-frame sequences that have V and J called. A part of the clones is gone; compared with another copy, unresolved V genes explain less than half, and the rest is unexplained. Clone size and the V and J calls come from that table; the DNA yielded D and trimming. The sample has roughly 330,000 clones on record, approximately 84% of them singletons. Clones ranked in the top ten supply less than 11% of the sample.

This clone has a handful of counts. This clone's antigen is unknown. Per-base quality was not reported, and no clone a single base away is much larger than it. The V gene is TRBV18 and the J gene is TRBJ1-5; TRBD1 agrees with 11 junctional bases. The material sequenced was PBMCs or T cells enriched from blood (not recorded which). The clonotype was recovered from a young woman who had recovered from COVID-19. The nucleotide sequence is given as TGTGCCAGCTCACCAGGGACAGGGGGGTGGGATCAGCCCCAGCATTTT. It is translated as CASSPGTGGWDQPQHF.